This paragraph reports one TCR beta chain. MiXCR, applied by TCRdb to the 5' RACE reads, yields one record per CDR3 protein. The sample lists roughly 250,000 distinct CDR3 sequences, about 17% seen once, with around 3.7% in the top ten. The data were taken from a study of T-cell memory formation after mild COVID-19. Germline lookup yields CDR1 DFQATT and CDR2 SNEGSKA (reference sequence). This CDR3 spans 13 amino acids. Trimming left V 1 base short and J 4 bases short, with 8 bases between. This sequence joins TRBV20-1 and TRBJ1-5, with D possibly TRBD1 on 6 matching bases. This receptor was identified in a man between 18 and 29 years old who had mild COVID-19 (a few samples of this study predate the infection). Cell type and time point are not known. Source material: PBMCs or a T cell subset sorted from them (not recorded which). The CDR3 protein is CSARADRNQPQHF. The CDR3 DNA follows: TGCAGTGCTAGAGCCGACAGGAATCAGCCCCAGCATTTT.